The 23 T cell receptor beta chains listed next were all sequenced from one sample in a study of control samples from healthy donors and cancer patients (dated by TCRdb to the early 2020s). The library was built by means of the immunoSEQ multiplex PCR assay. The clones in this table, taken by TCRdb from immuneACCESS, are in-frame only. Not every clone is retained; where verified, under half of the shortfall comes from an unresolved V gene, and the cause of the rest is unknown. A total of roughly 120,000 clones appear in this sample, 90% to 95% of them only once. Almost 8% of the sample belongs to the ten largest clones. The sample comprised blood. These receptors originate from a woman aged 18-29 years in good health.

CDR3 bases: TGTGCCAGCAGGCAGGGCCTTAATACTGAAAAACTGTTTTTT. Translation: CASRQGLNTEKLFF. V usage is TRBV28 and J usage is TRBJ1-4, with D maybe TRBD1 (5 bases). Germline CDR1 reads MDHEN; CDR2 reads SYDVKM. Deletions cut 6 bases from V and 7 bases from J, with 15 bases between. CDR3 length equals 14 residues.

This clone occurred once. In DNA form, the CDR3 reads TGTGCCAGCAGAACATATGGGCCCTATAATTCACCCCTCCACTTT. This codes for CASRTYGPYNSPLHF. J is TRBJ1-6 and V is TRBV7-2; D remains unclear. CDR1 is SGHTA, CDR2 FQGNSA, per germline. The CDR3 is 15 residues long. Deletions cut 6 bases from V and 2 bases from J, with 11 bases between.

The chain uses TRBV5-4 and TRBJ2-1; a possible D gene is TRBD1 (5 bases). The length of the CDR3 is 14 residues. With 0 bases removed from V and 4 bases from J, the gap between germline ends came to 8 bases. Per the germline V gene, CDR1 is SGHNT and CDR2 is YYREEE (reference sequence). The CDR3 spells CASSLGPGYNEQFF. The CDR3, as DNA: TGTGCCAGCAGCTTGGGGCCAGGGTACAATGAGCAGTTCTTC.

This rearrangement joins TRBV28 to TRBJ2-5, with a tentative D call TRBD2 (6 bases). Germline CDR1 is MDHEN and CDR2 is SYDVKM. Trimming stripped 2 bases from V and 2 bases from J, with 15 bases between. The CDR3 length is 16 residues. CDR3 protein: CASSLSPVAGQETQYF. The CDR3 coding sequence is TGTGCCAGCAGTTTAAGTCCGGTCGCGGGACAAGAGACCCAGTACTTC.

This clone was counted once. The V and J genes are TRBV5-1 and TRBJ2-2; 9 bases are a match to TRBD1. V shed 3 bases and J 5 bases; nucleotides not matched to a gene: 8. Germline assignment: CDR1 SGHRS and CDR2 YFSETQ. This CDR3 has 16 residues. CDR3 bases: TGCGCCAGCAGCTGGGAGGGACAGGGTCGAACCGGGGAGCTGTTTTTT. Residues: CASSWEGQGRTGELFF.

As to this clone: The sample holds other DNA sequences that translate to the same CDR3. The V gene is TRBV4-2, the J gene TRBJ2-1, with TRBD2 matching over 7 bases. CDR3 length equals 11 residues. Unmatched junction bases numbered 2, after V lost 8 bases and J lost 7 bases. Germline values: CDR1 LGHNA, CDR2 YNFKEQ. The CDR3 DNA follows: TGTGCCAGCCGGGGGGAGAATGAGCAGTTCTTC. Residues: CASRGENEQFF.

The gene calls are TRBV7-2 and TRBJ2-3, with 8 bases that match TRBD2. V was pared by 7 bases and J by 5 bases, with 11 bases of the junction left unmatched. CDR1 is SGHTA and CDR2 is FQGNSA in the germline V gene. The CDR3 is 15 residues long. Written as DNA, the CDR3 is TGTGCCAGCAAAAATGACGGGAGGGGTATAGATACGCAGTATTTT. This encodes CASKNDGRGIDTQYF.

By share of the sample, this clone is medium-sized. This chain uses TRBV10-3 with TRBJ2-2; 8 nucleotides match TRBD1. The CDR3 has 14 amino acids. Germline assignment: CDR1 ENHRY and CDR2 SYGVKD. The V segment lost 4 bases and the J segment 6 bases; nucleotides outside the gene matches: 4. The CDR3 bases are TGTGCCATCAGTGGGACAGGGAAGGCCGGGGAGCTGTTTTTT. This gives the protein CAISGTGKAGELFF.

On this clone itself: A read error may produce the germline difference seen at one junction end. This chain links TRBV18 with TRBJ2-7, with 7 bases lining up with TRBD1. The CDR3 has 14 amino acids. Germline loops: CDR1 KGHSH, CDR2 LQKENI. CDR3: CASTPVGTEDEQYF. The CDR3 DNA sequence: TGTGCCAGCACACCCGTCGGGACAGAAGACGAGCAGTACTTC.

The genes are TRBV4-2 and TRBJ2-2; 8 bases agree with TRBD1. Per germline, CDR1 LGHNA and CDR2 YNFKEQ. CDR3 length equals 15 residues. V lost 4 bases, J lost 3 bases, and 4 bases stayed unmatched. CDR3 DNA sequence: TGTGCCAGCAGCCCAGGGGGCCCGTACACCGGGGAGCTGTTTTTT. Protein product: CASSPGGPYTGELFF.

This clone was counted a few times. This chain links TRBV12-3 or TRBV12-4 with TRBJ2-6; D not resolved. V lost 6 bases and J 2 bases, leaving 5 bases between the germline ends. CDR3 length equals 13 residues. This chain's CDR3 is CASSLAGANVLTF. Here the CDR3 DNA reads TGTGCCAGCAGCCTCGCTGGGGCCAACGTCCTGACTTTC.

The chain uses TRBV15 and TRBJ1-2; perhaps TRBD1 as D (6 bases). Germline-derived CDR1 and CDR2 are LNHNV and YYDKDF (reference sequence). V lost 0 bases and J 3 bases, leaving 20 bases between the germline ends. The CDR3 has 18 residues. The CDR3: CATSRDPSGAGDDYGYTF. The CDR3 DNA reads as TGTGCCACCAGCAGAGATCCCTCGGGGGCAGGGGACGACTATGGCTACACCTTC.

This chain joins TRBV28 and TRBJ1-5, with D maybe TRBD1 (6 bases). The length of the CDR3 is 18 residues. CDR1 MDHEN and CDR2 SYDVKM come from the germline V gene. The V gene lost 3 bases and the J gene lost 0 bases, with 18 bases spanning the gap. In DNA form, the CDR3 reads TGTGCCAGCAGTTTGGGGGGACGGAGGGGGTATAGCAATCAGCCCCAGCATTTT. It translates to CASSLGGRRGYSNQPQHF.

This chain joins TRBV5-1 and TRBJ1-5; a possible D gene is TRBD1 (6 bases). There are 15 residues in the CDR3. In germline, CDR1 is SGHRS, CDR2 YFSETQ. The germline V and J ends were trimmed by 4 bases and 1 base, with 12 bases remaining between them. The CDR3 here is CASSPEGVSNQPQHF. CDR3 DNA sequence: TGCGCCAGCAGCCCGGAGGGGGTCAGCAATCAGCCCCAGCATTTT.

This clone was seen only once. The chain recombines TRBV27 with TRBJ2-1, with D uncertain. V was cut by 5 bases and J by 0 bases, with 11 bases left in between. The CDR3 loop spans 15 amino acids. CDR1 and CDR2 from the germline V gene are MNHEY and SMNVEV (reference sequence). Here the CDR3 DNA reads TGTGCCAGCAGTCCCGGGTCGAGCTCCTACAATGAGCAGTTCTTC. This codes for CASSPGSSSYNEQFF.

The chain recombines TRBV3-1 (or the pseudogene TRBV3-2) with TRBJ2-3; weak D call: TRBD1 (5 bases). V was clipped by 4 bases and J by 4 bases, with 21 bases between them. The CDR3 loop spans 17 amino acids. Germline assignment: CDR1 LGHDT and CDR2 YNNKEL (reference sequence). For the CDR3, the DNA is TGTGCCAGCAGCCCCAATGTGATGTGGGGCGCGGCAGATACGCAGTATTTT. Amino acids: CASSPNVMWGAADTQYF.

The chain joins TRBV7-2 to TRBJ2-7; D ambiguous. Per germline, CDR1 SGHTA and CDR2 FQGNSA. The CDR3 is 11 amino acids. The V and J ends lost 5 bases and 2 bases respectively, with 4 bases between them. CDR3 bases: TGTGCCAGCAGCGGAACCTACGAGCAGTACTTC. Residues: CASSGTYEQYF.

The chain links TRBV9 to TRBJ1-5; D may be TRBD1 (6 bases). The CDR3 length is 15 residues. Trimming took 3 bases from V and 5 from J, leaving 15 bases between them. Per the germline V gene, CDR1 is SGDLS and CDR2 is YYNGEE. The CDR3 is CASSAGGGGDQPQHF. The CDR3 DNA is TGTGCCAGCAGCGCCGGAGGGGGAGGTGATCAGCCCCAGCATTTT.

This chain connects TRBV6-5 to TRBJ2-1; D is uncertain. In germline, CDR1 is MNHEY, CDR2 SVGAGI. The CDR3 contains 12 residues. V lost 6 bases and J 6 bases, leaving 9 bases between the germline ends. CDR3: CASSPPTNEQFF. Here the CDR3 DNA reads TGTGCCAGCAGCCCCCCTACCAATGAGCAGTTCTTC.

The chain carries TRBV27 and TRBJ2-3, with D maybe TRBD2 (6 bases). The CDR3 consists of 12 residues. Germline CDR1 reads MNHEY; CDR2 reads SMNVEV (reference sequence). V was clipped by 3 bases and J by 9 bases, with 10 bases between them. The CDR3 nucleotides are TGTGCCAGCAGTTTTGCCGCGGGGACGCAGTATTTT. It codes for CASSFAAGTQYF.

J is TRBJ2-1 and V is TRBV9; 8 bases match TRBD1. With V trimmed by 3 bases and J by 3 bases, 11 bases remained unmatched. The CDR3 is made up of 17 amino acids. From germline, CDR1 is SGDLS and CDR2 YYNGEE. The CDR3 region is CASSDPLGTGDYNEQFF. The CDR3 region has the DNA TGTGCCAGCAGCGACCCCCTTGGGACAGGAGACTACAATGAGCAGTTCTTC.

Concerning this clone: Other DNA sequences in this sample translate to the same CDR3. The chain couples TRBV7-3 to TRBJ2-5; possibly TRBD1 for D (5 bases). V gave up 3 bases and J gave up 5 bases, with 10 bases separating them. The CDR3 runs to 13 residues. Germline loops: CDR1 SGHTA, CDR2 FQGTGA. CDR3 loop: CASSLGSGETQYF. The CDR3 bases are TGTGCCAGCAGCTTGGGGTCAGGGGAGACCCAGTACTTC.

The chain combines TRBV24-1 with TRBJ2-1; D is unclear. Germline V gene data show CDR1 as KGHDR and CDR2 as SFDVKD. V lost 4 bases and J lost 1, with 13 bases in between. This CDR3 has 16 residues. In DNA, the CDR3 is TGTGCCACCAGTGACCCCCTCGCAGTTTCCTACAATGAGCAGTTCTTC. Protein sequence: CATSDPLAVSYNEQFF.